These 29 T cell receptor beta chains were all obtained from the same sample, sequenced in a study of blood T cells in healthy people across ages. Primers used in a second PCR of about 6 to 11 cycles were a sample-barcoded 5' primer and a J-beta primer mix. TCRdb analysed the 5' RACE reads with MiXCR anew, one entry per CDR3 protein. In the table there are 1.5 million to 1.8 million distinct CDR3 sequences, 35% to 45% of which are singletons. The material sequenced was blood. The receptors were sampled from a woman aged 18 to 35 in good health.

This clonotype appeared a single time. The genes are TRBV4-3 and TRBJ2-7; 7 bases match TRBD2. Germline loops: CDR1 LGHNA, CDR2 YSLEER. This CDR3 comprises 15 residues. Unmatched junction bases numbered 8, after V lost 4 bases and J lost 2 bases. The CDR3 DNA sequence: TGCGCCAGCAGCCCGAACTACGGACTAGCCTACGAGCAGTACTTC. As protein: CASSPNYGLAYEQYF.

CDR3 coding DNA: TGTGCCAGCAGCCAATCGTCAACCCGGTCGTTCTTC. It is translated as CASSQSSTRSFF. The chain couples TRBV3-1 to TRBJ2-1; D gene unclear. The CDR3 has 12 amino acids. CDR1 LGHDT and CDR2 YNNKEL come from the germline V gene (reference sequence). Trimming left V 2 bases short and J 15 bases short, with 14 bases between.

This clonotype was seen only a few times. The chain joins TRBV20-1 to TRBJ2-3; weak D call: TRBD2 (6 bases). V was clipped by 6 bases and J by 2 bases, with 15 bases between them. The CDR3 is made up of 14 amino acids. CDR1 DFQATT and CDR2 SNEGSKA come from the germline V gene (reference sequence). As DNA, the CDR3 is TGCAGTGCAGGCGGGGAACCACTCACAGATACGCAGTATTTT. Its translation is CSAGGEPLTDTQYF.

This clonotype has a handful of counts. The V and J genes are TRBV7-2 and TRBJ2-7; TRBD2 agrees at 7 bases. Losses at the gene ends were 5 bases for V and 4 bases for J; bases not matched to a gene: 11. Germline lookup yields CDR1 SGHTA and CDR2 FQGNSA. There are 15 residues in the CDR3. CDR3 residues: CASSAGLGLVYEQYF. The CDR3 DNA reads TGTGCCAGCAGCGCCGGACTAGGGCTAGTGTACGAGCAGTACTTC.

The CDR3 reads CASSSHRGDNSPLHF. CDR3 DNA sequence: TGTGCCAGCAGTTCACATAGGGGGGATAATTCACCCCTCCACTTT. The chain joins TRBV28 to TRBJ1-6, with TRBD1 as a possible D gene (6 bases). Trimming removed 4 bases at V and 5 bases at J, with 12 bases between. The CDR3 is 15 residues long. CDR1 is MDHEN, CDR2 SYDVKM, per germline. The full variable domain, with the rest looked up from reference TRBV28 and TRBJ1-6, is DVKVTQSSRYLVKRTGEKVFLECVQDMDHENMFWYRQDPGLGLRLIYFSYDVKMKEKGDIPEGYSVSREKKERFSLILESASTNQTSMYLCASSSHRGDNSPLHFGNGTRLTVT.

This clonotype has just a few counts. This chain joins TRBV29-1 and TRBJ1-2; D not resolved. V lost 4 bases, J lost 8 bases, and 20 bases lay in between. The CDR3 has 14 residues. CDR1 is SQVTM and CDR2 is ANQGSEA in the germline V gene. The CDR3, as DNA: TGCAGCGTTGGGACGATGGCGGCTATCAGGGGCTACACCTTC. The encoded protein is CSVGTMAAIRGYTF.

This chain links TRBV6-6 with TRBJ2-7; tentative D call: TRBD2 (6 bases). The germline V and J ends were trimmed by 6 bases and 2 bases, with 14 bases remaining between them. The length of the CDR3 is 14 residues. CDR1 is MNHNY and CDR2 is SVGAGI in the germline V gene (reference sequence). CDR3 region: CASRRPGEPYEQYF. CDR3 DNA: TGTGCCAGCAGGCGCCCGGGGGAGCCCTACGAGCAGTACTTC.

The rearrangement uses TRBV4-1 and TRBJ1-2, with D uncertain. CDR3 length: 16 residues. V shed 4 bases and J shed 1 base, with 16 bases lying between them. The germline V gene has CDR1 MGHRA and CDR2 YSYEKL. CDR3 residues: CASSPWEGTDNYGYTF. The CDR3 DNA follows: TGCGCCAGCAGCCCATGGGAGGGCACGGATAACTATGGCTACACCTTC.

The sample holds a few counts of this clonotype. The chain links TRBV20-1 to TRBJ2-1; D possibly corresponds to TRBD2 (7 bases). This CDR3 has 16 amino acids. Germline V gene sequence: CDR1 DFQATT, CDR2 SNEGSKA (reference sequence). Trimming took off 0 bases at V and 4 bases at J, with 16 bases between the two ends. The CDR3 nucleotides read TGCAGTGCTAGAGATATCGCGGGGGCCGGATACAATGAGCAGTTCTTC. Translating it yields CSARDIAGAGYNEQFF.

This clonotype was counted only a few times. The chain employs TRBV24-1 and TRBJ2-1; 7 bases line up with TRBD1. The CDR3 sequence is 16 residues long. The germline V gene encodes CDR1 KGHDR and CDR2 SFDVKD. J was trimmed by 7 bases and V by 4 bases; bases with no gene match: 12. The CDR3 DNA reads TGTGCCACCAGTGAGGGGACAGACTTTTTTTCTAATGAGCAGTTCTTC. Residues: CATSEGTDFFSNEQFF.

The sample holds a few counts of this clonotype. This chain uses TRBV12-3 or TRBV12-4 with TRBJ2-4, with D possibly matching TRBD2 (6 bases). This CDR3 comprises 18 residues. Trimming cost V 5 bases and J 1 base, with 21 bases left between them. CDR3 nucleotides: TGTGCCAGCAGTAGCGGGCGAAGTTCTGGATGGGCCAAAAACATTCAGTACTTC. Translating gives CASSSGRSSGWAKNIQYF.

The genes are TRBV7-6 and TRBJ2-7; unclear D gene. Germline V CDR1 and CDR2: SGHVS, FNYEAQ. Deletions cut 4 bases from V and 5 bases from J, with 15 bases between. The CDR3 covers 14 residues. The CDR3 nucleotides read TGTGCCAGCAGCTCTAATGGGTATTCCCACGAGCAGTACTTC. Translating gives CASSSNGYSHEQYF. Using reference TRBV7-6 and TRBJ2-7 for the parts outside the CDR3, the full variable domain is GAGVSQSPRYKVTKRGQDVALRCDPISGHVSLYWYRQALGQGPEFLTYFNYEAQQDKSGLPNDRFSAERPEGSISTLTIQRTEQRDSAMYRCASSSNGYSHEQYFGPGTRLTVT.

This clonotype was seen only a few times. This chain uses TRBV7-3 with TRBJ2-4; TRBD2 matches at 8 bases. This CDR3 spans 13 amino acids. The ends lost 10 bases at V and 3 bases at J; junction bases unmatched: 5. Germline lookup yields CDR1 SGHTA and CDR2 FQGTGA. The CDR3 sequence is CATAGGVKNIQYF. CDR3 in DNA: TGTGCCACCGCCGGGGGGGTCAAAAACATTCAGTACTTC.

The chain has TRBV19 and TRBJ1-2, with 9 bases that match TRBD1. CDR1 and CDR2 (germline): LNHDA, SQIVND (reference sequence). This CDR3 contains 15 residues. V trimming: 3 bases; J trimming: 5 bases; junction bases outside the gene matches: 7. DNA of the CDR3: TGTGCCAGTAGTATCAGTCTGGGACAGGGTTATGGCTACACCTTC. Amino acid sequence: CASSISLGQGYGYTF.

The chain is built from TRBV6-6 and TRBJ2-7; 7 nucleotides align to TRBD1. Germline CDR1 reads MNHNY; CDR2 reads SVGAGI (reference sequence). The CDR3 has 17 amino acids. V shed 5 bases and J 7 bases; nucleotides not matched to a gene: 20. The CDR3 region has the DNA TGTGCCAGCAGTCTTTCTTTAGGGACAGTTGTTTGCAATGAGCAGTACTTC. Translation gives CASSLSLGTVVCNEQYF.

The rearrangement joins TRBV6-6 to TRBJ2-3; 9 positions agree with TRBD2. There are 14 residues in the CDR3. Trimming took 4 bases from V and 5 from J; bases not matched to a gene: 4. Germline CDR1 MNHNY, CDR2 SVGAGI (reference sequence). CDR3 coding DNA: TGTGCCAGCAGTTTTAGCGGGGGTTTAGATACGCAGTATTTT. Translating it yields CASSFSGGLDTQYF.

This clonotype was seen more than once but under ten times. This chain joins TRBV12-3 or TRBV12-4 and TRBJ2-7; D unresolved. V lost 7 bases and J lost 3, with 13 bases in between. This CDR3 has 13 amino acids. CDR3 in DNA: TGTGCCAGCACCATGGATGGAAACTACGAGCAGTACTTC. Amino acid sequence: CASTMDGNYEQYF.

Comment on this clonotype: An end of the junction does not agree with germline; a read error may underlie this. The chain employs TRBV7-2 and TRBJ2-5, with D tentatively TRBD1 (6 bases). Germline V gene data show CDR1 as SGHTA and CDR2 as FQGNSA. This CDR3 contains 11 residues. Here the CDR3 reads CDSTKQGTRYF. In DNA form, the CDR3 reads TGTGACAGCACCAAGCAGGGGACCCGGTACTTC.

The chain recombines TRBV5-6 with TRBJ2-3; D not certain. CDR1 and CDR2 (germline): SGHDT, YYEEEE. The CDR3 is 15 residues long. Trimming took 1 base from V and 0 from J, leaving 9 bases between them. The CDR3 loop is CASSLPEISTDTQYF. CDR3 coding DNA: TGTGCCAGCAGCTTGCCGGAGATCAGCACAGATACGCAGTATTTT.

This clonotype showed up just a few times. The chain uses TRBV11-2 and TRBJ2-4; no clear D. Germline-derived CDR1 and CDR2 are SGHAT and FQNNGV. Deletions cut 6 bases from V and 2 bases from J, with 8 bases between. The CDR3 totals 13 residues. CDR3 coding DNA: TGTGCCAGCAGAGGATTAACCAAAAACATTCAGTACTTC. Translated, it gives CASRGLTKNIQYF.

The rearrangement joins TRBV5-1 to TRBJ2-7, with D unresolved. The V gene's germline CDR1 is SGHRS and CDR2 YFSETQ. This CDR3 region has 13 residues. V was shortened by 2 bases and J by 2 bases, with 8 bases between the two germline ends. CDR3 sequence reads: CASSFPEAYEQYF. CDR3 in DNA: TGCGCCAGCAGCTTCCCTGAAGCCTACGAGCAGTACTTC.

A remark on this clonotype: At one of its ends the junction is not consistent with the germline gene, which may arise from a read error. CDR3 region: CASSEVSLSGTNVLTF. The CDR3 nucleotides read TGTGCCAGCAGCGAGGTCTCCCTCTCTGGGACCAACGTCCTGACTTTC. V usage is TRBV2 and J usage is TRBJ2-6; D is ambiguous. The CDR3 sequence is 16 residues long. CDR1 is SNHLY and CDR2 is FYNNEI in the germline V gene.

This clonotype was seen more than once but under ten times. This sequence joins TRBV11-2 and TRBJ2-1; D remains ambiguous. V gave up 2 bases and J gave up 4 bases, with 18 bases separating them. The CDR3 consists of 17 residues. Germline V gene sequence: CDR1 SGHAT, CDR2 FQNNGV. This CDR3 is CASSLRERPNVYNEQFF. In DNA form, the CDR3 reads TGTGCCAGCAGCTTAAGAGAAAGGCCTAACGTGTACAATGAGCAGTTCTTC.

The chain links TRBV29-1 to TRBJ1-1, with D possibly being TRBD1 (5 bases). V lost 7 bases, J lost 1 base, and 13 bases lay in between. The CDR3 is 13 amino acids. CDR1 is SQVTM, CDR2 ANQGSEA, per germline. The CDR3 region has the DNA TGCAGCGGACAATGGGACGGGAACACTGAAGCTTTCTTT. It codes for CSGQWDGNTEAFF. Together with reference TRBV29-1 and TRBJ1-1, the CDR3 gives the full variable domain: SAVISQKPSRDICQRGTSLTIQCQVDSQVTMMFWYRQQPGQSLTLIATANQGSEATYESGFVIDKFPISRPNLTFSTLTVSNMSPEDSSIYLCSGQWDGNTEAFFGQGTRLTVV.

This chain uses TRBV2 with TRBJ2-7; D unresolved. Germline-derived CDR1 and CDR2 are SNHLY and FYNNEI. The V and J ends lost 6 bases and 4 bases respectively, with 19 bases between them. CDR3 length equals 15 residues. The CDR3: CASSATRITAYEQYF. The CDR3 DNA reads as TGTGCCAGCAGCGCAACGAGGATTACGGCTTACGAGCAGTACTTC.

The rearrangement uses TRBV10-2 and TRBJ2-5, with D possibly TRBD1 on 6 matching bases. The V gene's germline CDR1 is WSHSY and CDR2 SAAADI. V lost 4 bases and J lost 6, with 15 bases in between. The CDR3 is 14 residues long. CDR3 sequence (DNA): TGCGCCAGCAGTGCCCTCGGGCAGGGGCAGACCCAGTACTTC. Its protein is CASSALGQGQTQYF.

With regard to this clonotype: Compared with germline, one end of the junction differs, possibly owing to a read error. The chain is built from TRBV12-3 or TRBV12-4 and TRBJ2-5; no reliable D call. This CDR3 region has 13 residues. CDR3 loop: CTSSHPIQETQYF. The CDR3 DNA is TGTACCAGCAGCCACCCCATCCAAGAGACCCAGTACTTC.

CDR3 region: CAWSRGHYNEQYF. The CDR3 region has the DNA TGTGCCTGGAGCAGGGGGCATTACAATGAGCAGTACTTC. V and J are TRBV30 and TRBJ2-1, with TRBD1 matching 8 bases. The last part of the DNA fits TRBJ2-7 better; the J call may be wrong. Germline CDR1 reads GTSNPN; CDR2 reads SVGIG (reference sequence). This CDR3 is 13 amino acids long.

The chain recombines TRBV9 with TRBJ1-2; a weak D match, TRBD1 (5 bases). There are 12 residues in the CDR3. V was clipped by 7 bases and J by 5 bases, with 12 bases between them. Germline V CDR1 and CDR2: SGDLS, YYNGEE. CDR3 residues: CASGAVSYGYTF. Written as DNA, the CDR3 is TGTGCCAGCGGGGCGGTGTCGTATGGCTACACCTTC.